The 13 T cell receptor beta chains below come from one sample, sequenced in a study of cytomegalovirus exposure and HLA in healthy donors. The PCR ran on 60 Vbeta and 13 Jbeta primers. Measured with immunoSEQ multiplex PCR; TCRdb has only the in-frame clones, and not every one. In the table there are about 200,000 clones, 80% to 85% of which are singletons. Sequenced: PBMCs. The receptor set was obtained from a woman between 50 and 59 years old in good health and CMV-seropositive.

The chain uses TRBV6-6 and TRBJ2-7; 12 bases line up with TRBD2. This CDR3 has 13 residues. CDR1 and CDR2 from the germline V gene are MNHNY and SVGAGI (reference sequence). V dropped 10 bases and J dropped 3; count of bases not matched to a gene: 4. CDR3 DNA: TGTGCCACCGGACTAGCGGGGCTCTACGAGCAGTACTTC. Translation: CATGLAGLYEQYF.

The chain joins TRBV6-6 to TRBJ2-5, with D uncertain. V gave up 6 bases and J gave up 2 bases, with 10 bases separating them. From germline, CDR1 is MNHNY and CDR2 SVGAGI (reference sequence). There are 13 residues in the CDR3. CDR3 sequence: CASRDSGQETQYF. DNA of the CDR3: TGTGCCAGCAGGGATTCAGGACAAGAGACCCAGTACTTC.

CDR3 DNA sequence: TGTGCCAGTAGTATCACCTACGGACAGGCGGGCGCGGAAGCTTTCTTT. Its protein product is CASSITYGQAGAEAFF. The gene calls are TRBV19 and TRBJ1-1; 7 bases agree with TRBD1. Germline assignment: CDR1 LNHDA and CDR2 SQIVND (reference sequence). The length of the CDR3 is 16 residues. Losses at the gene ends were 3 bases for V and 8 bases for J; bases not matched to a gene: 15.

With respect to this clone: Relative to the germline gene, one junction end is altered; a read error may explain this. The chain links TRBV27 to TRBJ2-7, with 9 bases aligning to TRBD1. CDR3 length: 14 residues. Germline assignment: CDR1 MNHEY and CDR2 SMNVEV (reference sequence). This chain's CDR3 is CTSSPTWTGAEQYF. The CDR3 nucleotides are TGTACCAGCAGTCCGACGTGGACAGGGGCTGAGCAGTACTTC.

This sequence joins TRBV5-8 and TRBJ1-5; D not certain. The CDR3 spans 17 residues. V lost 4 bases, J lost 0 bases, and 17 bases lay in between. The germline CDR1 and CDR2 sequences are SGHTS and YDEGEE. CDR3 protein: CASSRTLIGVSNQPQHF. As DNA, the CDR3 is TGTGCCAGCAGCCGGACTTTGATAGGCGTTAGCAATCAGCCCCAGCATTTT.

V and J are TRBV23-1 and TRBJ1-3; D is unclear. TRBV23-1 is assigned to the ORF class and has an uncertain function. Between the trimmed V and J ends, which lost 5 bases and 3 bases, there was a span of 14 bases. CDR3 size: 15 residues. The CDR3 region has the DNA TGCGCCAGCAGTGAGTCCGGGTTGGATGGAAACACCATATATTTT. Its protein is CASSESGLDGNTIYF.

The chain links TRBV6-5 to TRBJ1-6; D perhaps matches TRBD1 (5 bases). V shed 6 bases and J shed 8 bases, with 17 bases lying between them. The CDR3 runs 15 residues. Germline CDR1 is MNHEY and CDR2 is SVGAGI. CDR3 sequence (DNA): TGTGCCAGCAGAAGGGCGGGGGTAGGGGATTCACCCCTCCACTTT. Protein: CASRRAGVGDSPLHF.

The chain has TRBV6-5 and TRBJ1-3; a weak D match, TRBD1 (6 bases). The CDR3 has 14 residues. With 1 base removed from V and 11 bases from J, the gap between germline ends came to 15 bases. The germline CDR1 and CDR2 sequences are MNHEY and SVGAGI. CDR3 loop: CASSYFSGEGAIYF. CDR3 nucleotide sequence: TGTGCCAGCAGTTACTTTTCAGGGGAAGGGGCCATATATTTT.

The CDR3 sequence is CASSPRRTSGTDTQYF. The CDR3 region has the DNA TGTGCCAGCAGCCCAAGGCGAACTAGCGGCACAGATACGCAGTATTTT. V gene TRBV14 combines with J gene TRBJ2-3, with 7 bases identical to TRBD2. CDR3 size: 16 residues. With 4 bases clipped from V and 1 base from J, the junction kept 8 bases outside the gene matches. Germline V gene data show CDR1 as SGHDN and CDR2 as FVKESK.

This rearrangement joins TRBV10-3 to TRBJ2-5, with 7 bases matching TRBD1. The CDR3 loop spans 14 amino acids. Germline V gene lookup returns CDR1 ENHRY and CDR2 SYGVKD. J was trimmed by 0 bases and V by 10 bases; bases with no gene match: 8. Here the CDR3 reads CATSPQGNQETQYF. As DNA, the CDR3 is TGTGCCACCTCCCCACAGGGGAACCAAGAGACCCAGTACTTC.

The chain couples TRBV2 to TRBJ2-1; 10 nucleotides align to TRBD2. Germline assignment: CDR1 SNHLY and CDR2 FYNNEI. The CDR3 has 15 residues. The V and J ends lost 4 bases and 1 base, in that order; junction bases with no gene match: 1. In DNA, the CDR3 is TGTGCCAGCAGTGGGACTAGCGGTTCCTACAATGAGCAGTTCTTC. Its translation is CASSGTSGSYNEQFF. The full variable domain, completed using reference TRBV2 and TRBJ2-1, is EPEVTQTPSHQVTQMGQEVILRCVPISNHLYFYWYRQILGQKVEFLVSFYNNEISEKSEIFDDQFSVERPDGSNFTLKIRSTKLEDSAMYFCASSGTSGSYNEQFFGPGTRLTVL.

This chain joins TRBV6-4 and TRBJ2-3; 11 positions match TRBD2. Germline V gene sequence: CDR1 MRHNA, CDR2 SNTAGT. This CDR3 contains 16 residues. Trimming cost V 1 base and J 4 bases; bases outside gene matches: 4. CDR3 nucleotides: TGTGCCAGCAGTGACTTCACTAGCGGGGGTCCAGATACGCAGTATTTT. The encoded protein is CASSDFTSGGPDTQYF.

The V gene is TRBV5-1, the J gene TRBJ2-1, with 11 bases aligning to TRBD2. CDR1 SGHRS and CDR2 YFSETQ come from the germline V gene. V shed 3 bases, J shed 9 bases, and the junction held 5 bases outside the gene matches. This CDR3 comprises 14 residues. The CDR3 coding sequence is TGCGCCAGCAGCTATAGCGGGGGGGCGCTTGAGCAGTTCTTC. It encodes CASSYSGGALEQFF.